A single sample gave rise to the 2 T cell receptor beta chains below, sequenced in a study of breast tumors, draining lymph nodes, adjacent tissues. Axillary draining lymph nodes of breast cancer patients supplied the node samples. MiXCR was run by TCRdb on the multiplex PCR reads, yielding one entry per CDR3 protein. Altogether roughly 130,000 distinct CDR3 sequences are present, about 20% being singletons, with the ten largest covering roughly 3.5%. The source material was axillary lymph node tissue. Receptors were obtained from a female donor with breast cancer. Some clones in this sample may be carry-over from other donors' samples.

Worth noting for this clonotype: It may be a read error: a sequence one base away is much more abundant. CDR3: CASRSGTNKEKLFF. Here the CDR3 DNA reads TGTGCCAGCAGATCCGGGACGAACAAGGAAAAACTGTTTTTT. The gene calls are TRBV3-1 and TRBJ1-4, with a tentative D call TRBD1 (5 bases). The CDR3 consists of 14 residues. Trimming left V 6 bases short and J 8 bases short, with 16 bases between. CDR1 and CDR2 (germline): LGHDT, YNNKEL (reference sequence).

Concerning this clonotype: A read error may be the cause here, since a much bigger clone is one base away. The missing conserved phenylalanine or tryptophan at the end of this CDR3 makes a read error likely. The chain is built from TRBV18 and TRBJ2-5; TRBD1 aligns across 9 bases. J gave up 2 bases and V 4 bases, and 2 bases lay outside the gene matches. The germline V gene encodes CDR1 KGHSH and CDR2 LQKENI. CDR3 length: 14 amino acids. The CDR3 loop reads CASSQGQGQETQYS. Here the CDR3 DNA reads TGTGCCAGCTCACAGGGACAGGGACAAGAGACCCAGTACTCC.